This T cell receptor beta chain came from a study of tumor-infiltrating lymphocytes in localized non-small cell lung cancer. Study at large: Resected tumor was paired with non-adjacent uninvolved lung from the same patient.

Findings of the study overall: Compared with uninvolved lung, tumors showed higher T cell infiltration by TCRbeta sequencing.

The protocol was immunoSEQ multiplex PCR, while the TCRdb copy is restricted to in-frame clones and leaves out a portion. The table has 25,000 or so clones, around 70% seen once. Worth noting for this clone: The target antigen is unknown.

The CDR3 extends over 15 amino acids. V lost 0 bases, J lost 4 bases, and 4 bases stayed unmatched. CDR1 is ENHRY and CDR2 is SYGVKD in the germline V gene. This chain uses TRBV10-3 with TRBJ2-7, with 9 bases lining up with TRBD2. This clonotype was sampled from a human donor with non-small cell lung cancer. Sequencing input: lung tumor tissue. The CDR3 is CAISESAGGPYEQYF. CDR3 in DNA: TGTGCCATCAGTGAGTCGGCGGGAGGGCCATACGAGCAGTACTTC.